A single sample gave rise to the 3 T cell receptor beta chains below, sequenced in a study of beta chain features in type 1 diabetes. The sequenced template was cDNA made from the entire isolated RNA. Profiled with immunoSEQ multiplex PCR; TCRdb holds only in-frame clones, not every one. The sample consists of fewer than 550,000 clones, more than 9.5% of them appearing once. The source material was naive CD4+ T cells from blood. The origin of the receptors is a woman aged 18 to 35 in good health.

CDR3: CASSPIKGAAGDYTF. The CDR3 bases are TGTGCCAGCAGCCCCATAAAGGGGGCGGCCGGGGACTACACCTTC. The chain recombines TRBV7-2 with TRBJ1-2; 7 bases line up with TRBD1. The germline gives CDR1 SGHTA, CDR2 FQGNSA. The CDR3 contains 15 residues. V was pared by 5 bases and J by 10 bases, with 16 bases of the junction left unmatched.

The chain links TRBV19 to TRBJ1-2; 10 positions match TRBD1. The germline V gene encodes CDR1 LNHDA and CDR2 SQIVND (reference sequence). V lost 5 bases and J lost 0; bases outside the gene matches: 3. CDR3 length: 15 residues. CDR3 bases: TGTGCCAGTAGTCCCGGGACAGGGGCTAACTATGGCTACACCTTC. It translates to CASSPGTGANYGYTF.

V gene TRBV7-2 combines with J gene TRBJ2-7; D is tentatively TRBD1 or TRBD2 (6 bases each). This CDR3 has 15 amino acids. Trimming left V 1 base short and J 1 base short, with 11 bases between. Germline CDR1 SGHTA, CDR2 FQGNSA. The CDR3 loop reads CASSLDGGRSYEQYF. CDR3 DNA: TGTGCCAGCAGCTTAGACGGGGGCCGGTCCTACGAGCAGTACTTC. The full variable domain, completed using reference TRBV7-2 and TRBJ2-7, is GAGVSQSPSNKVTEKGKDVELRCDPISGHTALYWYRQSLGQGLEFLIYFQGNSAPDKSGLPSDRFSAERTGGSVSTLTIQRTQQEDSAVYLCASSLDGGRSYEQYFGPGTRLTVT.